Below, one T cell receptor beta chain is given with its context. After removal of 0 bases from V and 4 bases from J, the junction contained 3 bases not matched to a gene. The CDR3 spans 16 residues. Germline V gene lookup returns CDR1 LGHNA and CDR2 YNFKEQ. Participant ages covered about 18 to 95 years across about two dozen US areas. Participants' reported clinical history set cohort assignment. Recovered Cohort 3 donors showed two negative PCRs, clearance, or symptom resolution. The source of the sample is a study of blood T cell repertoires in COVID-19. Authors' data handling: Estimation of nucleated cell counts was performed using reference gene primer amplification. The method was immunoSEQ multiplex PCR; TCRdb's version includes in-frame clones alone and lacks a portion of them. For V, J and clone size, that table is used; D and trimming come from the DNA. The sample has 450,000 or so clones; 90% are singletons.

Sequencing input: PBMCs or T cells enriched from blood (not recorded which). V and J are TRBV4-2 and TRBJ2-1, with TRBD2 matching 10 bases. The sequence derives from a man between 18 and 35 years old who had recovered from COVID-19. The CDR3 DNA follows: TGTGCCAGCAGCCAAGAAGTACTAGCGGGGTACAATGAGCAGTTCTTC. It yields the protein CASSQEVLAGYNEQFF.